This entry is about one T cell receptor (beta chain). Its antigen remains unidentified. Selected positively for CCR7 and CD45RO-negative, naive CD8 cells excluded terminally differentiated effector memory CD45RA+ cells. Trimming removed 6 bases at V and 7 bases at J, with 15 bases between. The CDR3 loop spans 13 amino acids. From germline, CDR1 is SNHLY and CDR2 FYNNEI. TCRdb's copy holds only in-frame clones and misses some; the assay was immunoSEQ multiplex PCR. Among around 560,000 clones listed, 85% to 95% were seen once. This entry is derived from a study of shared clonotypes between healthy human individuals. Study observations and caveats: About 5.2% was the fraction of naive CD4 clonotypes found shared across a few donors. Represented genetic and exposure-history diversity was restricted by having few donors.

What was sequenced was naive CD8+ T cells sorted from blood. The sequence was collected from a woman aged 25 to 45 in good health. The rearrangement joins TRBV2 to TRBJ2-5; D is possibly TRBD1 or TRBD2 (5 bases each). CDR3 loop: CASRAGFGGTQYF. The CDR3 DNA reads as TGTGCCAGCAGGGCAGGGTTTGGGGGGACCCAGTACTTC.